Included here is one T cell receptor (beta chain) sequence, with context. This clone was picked up a small number of times. Its specific antigen is unknown. No base quality values were provided; no much bigger clone lies one nucleotide off. The CDR3, cysteine through phenylalanine, is 12 amino acids long. The sequence is cut down to CDR3 DNA, 36 bases in frame from base 1. The junction shows trimming of 4 bases on V and 8 bases on J, plus 12 bases between the germline ends. Looking up the germline V gene (reference sequence) yields CDR1 SGHNT and CDR2 YYREEE. This specimen comes from a study of beta chain features in type 1 diabetes (dated by TCRdb to 2016 to 2018). For the wider study: Patients and healthy donors did not differ in mean age, gender distribution, total cell number or subset yield. A total of 85 million to 140 million sorted cells were examined across all samples, and a strong correlation was observed between cell number per subset and RNA yield. In the study, TCRB repertoires of sorted circulating CD4+ T cell subsets from recently diagnosed type 1 diabetes patients were compared with those of matched healthy donors. Regulatory and stem cell-like memory subsets were isolated from only 8 patients and roughly 8 healthy donors, whereas naive and central memory subsets came from all 30 or so donors. The study at large found these results: The naive, central memory and regulatory TCRB repertoires appeared to resemble one another more closely among patients than among healthy donors. Shorter templates might be favored by PCR, yet because patient and control samples were amplified and corrected together, any such skew would affect both groups equally. Because cDNA rather than genomic DNA was sequenced, highly expressing activated cells could have been over-represented, although no difference in activation and CD3 levels was found between groups. Patients with type 1 diabetes made fewer insertions and deleted more nucleotides at VDJ recombination sites, implying thymic rearrangement abnormalities. A moderate but significant shortening of TCRB CDR3 length was observed in type 1 diabetes patients in all four CD4+ subsets. Because the HLA sub-analyses included only small numbers of individuals, any influence of HLA type on TCRB rearrangement was left unresolved.

From each donor, a single peripheral blood sample of about 110 mL on average was drawn into heparinised tubes. A BD FACSAria II was used to sort naive, central memory, regulatory and stem cell-like memory CD4+ T cells with a panel that included CD45RO, CCR7, CD25, CD127, CD95 and CD27. Every sorted population had a purity above 95%. PBMCs were separated immediately by Lymphoprep density gradient centrifugation and were stained directly, without being cultured. To minimize batch effects, samples were stained and sorted in pairs, one healthy donor with one patient per experiment. All of the isolated RNA was reverse transcribed with the High Capacity cDNA Reverse Transcription Kit, so expressed TCRB transcripts were sequenced. Deep immunoSEQ sequencing was applied to naive, central memory and regulatory T cell samples, giving an average of about 3.8 million total reads per sample. Sorted cells were lysed in RLT buffer and RNA was extracted with DNase-treated RNeasy Micro or Mini kits, depending on cell number. To prevent cross-contamination, each cell subset was processed individually, whereas patient and healthy donor samples were processed jointly. TCRB sequences were amplified from cDNA with the immunoSEQ multiplex PCR, producing 87-bp fragments spanning the CDR3 region. Amplicons were sequenced on the Illumina HiSeq platform. For the original study's pipeline: PCR bias was corrected computationally using synthetic template baselines, and reads within Hamming distance 2 were collapsed, with unmergeable singletons discarded. Reads were aligned to IMGT to assign V, D and J genes, CDR3 length, and insertions or deletions at six rearrangement sites. Within each subset, clonotype counts were normalized to sorted cell number, after which true diversity and Gini coefficients were computed with the tcR R package. The overlap coefficient, calculated on TCRB nucleotide sequences, was used to measure repertoire sharing. As a proxy for the pre-selection repertoire, out-of-frame TCRB sequences from naive cells were analyzed. In its TCRdb copy, this immuneACCESS table keeps in-frame sequences only and misses some clones. Where compared with another copy, unresolved V genes explain less than half of these, and the others have no known cause. The V and J calls and the clone size are those of that table, but D and trimming were determined from the DNA. This sample comprises under 400,000 clones, roughly 13% of them detected only once. Approximately 0.015% of the sample is in the top ten clones.

Sequenced: naive CD4+ T cells from blood. The cell subset or site label, read with the paper, signifies: true naive CD4+ T cells. The TCR comes from a man younger than 35 in good health. The chain joins TRBV5-4 to TRBJ1-2, with the D gene not clear enough to name. The CDR3 sequence is CASSQQARGYTF. The nucleotides are TGTGCCAGCAGCCAACAAGCGCGGGGCTACACCTTC.